Included here is one TCR beta chain sequence, with context. What it binds is unknown. This record comes from a study of cytomegalovirus exposure and HLA in healthy donors. PCR primers comprised 60 Vbeta and 13 Jbeta primers. Clones were sequenced by immunoSEQ multiplex PCR, and TCRdb holds only the in-frame ones, with some missing. The sample shows fewer than 200,000 clones, 68% of them seen only once. Whole-study findings and limits: Presence/absence analyses took donor sequencing depth as roughly uniform. By a later analysis, the bulk of CMV-associated TCR beta chains appeared HLA-restricted. Further analysis was carried out later, and it showed several of the most significant clusters appearing linked to common viral pathogens.

Among the donors, all were healthy bone marrow donors. The CDR3 runs to 18 residues. Trimming took 4 bases from V and 0 from J; bases not matched to a gene: 12. Germline CDR1 and CDR2: MNHNS and SASEGT. Source material: PBMCs. The chain links TRBV6-1 to TRBJ1-1; 9 bases line up with TRBD1. This receptor was taken from a woman aged 40 to 50 in good health and CMV-seropositive. CDR3 region: CASSGSGTGPHLNTEAFF. The CDR3 nucleotides read TGTGCCAGCAGTGGATCCGGGACAGGGCCCCATTTGAACACTGAAGCTTTCTTT.